The sequence of this T cell receptor beta chain was determined in a study of T cell responses to AZD1222 COVID-19 vaccine. Study observations and caveats: Donors in the cohort were predominantly white British and more often female, and clonal diversity was possibly underestimated.

The repertoire was sequenced with immunoSEQ multiplex PCR; TCRdb's copy has only in-frame clones and lacks some. The sample lists about 110,000 clones; about 89% were seen once. Trimming took 5 bases from V and 7 from J, leaving 11 bases between them. The length of the CDR3 is 12 residues. CDR1 and CDR2 (germline): SNHLY, FYNNEI. This clone was seen once. What it binds is unknown. The genes are TRBV2 and TRBJ1-2; no firm D call. The sequence derives from an adult who received the AZD1222 COVID-19 vaccine. The input for sequencing was peripheral blood, taken 28 days after the second AZD1222 dose. CDR3 in amino acids: CASSIRHTGYTF. The CDR3 region has the DNA TGTGCCAGCAGTATTAGACATACTGGCTACACCTTC.